The 22 T cell receptor beta chains given below trace back to one sample, sequenced in a study of T cell repertoires in cytomegalovirus infection. For these TCRs, the target antigens are not known. MiXCR was run by TCRdb on the reads, yielding one entry per CDR3 protein. This sample has some 900,000 distinct CDR3 sequences, with less than 35% found just once. Material: cultured CD8+ T cells from PBMCs, obtained from culture after CMV antigen stimulation. These receptors were taken from a human donor in good health (CMV status not recorded). Some clones in this sample may be carry-over from other donors' samples.

Only a few counts were recorded for this clonotype. The rearrangement uses TRBV20-1 and TRBJ1-2; 7 bases map to TRBD1. The trim removed 0 bases at V and 4 bases at J, leaving 8 bases unmatched. Germline CDR1 reads DFQATT; CDR2 reads SNEGSKA (reference sequence). CDR3 length: 15 amino acids. CDR3 protein: CSARDIGGAGYGYTF. DNA of the CDR3: TGCAGTGCTAGAGACATAGGGGGCGCCGGCTATGGCTACACCTTC.

A remark on this clonotype: Mismatch with germline at one junction end may stem from a read error. The chain recombines TRBV12-3 or TRBV12-4 with TRBJ1-2; possible D gene TRBD1, 5 bases. CDR3 size: 15 residues. The CDR3 is CVSRSSSGGGGGYTF. In DNA, the CDR3 is TGTGTCAGCAGAAGTTCCTCGGGCGGGGGAGGGGGCTACACCTTC.

This clonotype showed up just a few times. The rearrangement joins TRBV4-1 to TRBJ1-1; unclear D gene. Germline assignment: CDR1 MGHRA and CDR2 YSYEKL. The CDR3 extends over 16 amino acids. Trimming cost V 2 bases and J 0 bases, with 13 bases left between them. CDR3: CASSQSNRNLNTEAFF. The CDR3 DNA reads as TGCGCCAGCAGCCAATCAAACAGAAACTTGAACACTGAAGCTTTCTTT.

This clonotype was detected only a few times. This sequence joins TRBV7-6 and TRBJ1-6, with a possible D match to TRBD1 (6 bases). The V end lost 1 base, the J end lost 9 bases, and 13 bases lay between the germline ends. CDR1 and CDR2 (germline): SGHVS, FNYEAQ. CDR3 length equals 15 residues. The CDR3 loop is CASSLEGGSGSPLHF. In DNA form, the CDR3 reads TGTGCCAGCAGCTTAGAAGGGGGGTCGGGTTCACCCCTCCACTTT.

This clonotype was seen a handful of times. The gene calls are TRBV12-3 or TRBV12-4 and TRBJ1-5; weak D call: TRBD1 (6 bases). The CDR3 contains 15 residues. The germline V and J ends were trimmed by 6 bases and 7 bases, with 19 bases remaining between them. In nucleotides, the CDR3 is TGTGCCAGCAGCCTGGGGGCATGGGGAACCCAGCCCCAGCATTTT. Translation: CASSLGAWGTQPQHF.

The chain is built from TRBV29-1 and TRBJ1-2; tentatively, D is TRBD1 (5 bases). Germline V gene data show CDR1 as SQVTM and CDR2 as ANQGSEA. This CDR3 has 11 amino acids. V was cut by 8 bases and J by 3 bases, with 10 bases left in between. CDR3 coding DNA: TGCAGCACCCAGGGTTACTATGGCTACACCTTC. This translates into CSTQGYYGYTF.

This clonotype occurred a few times. The V call is TRBV15, the J call TRBJ1-1, with D possibly being TRBD1 (5 bases). V was cut by 3 bases and J by 0 bases, with 17 bases left in between. Per the germline V gene, CDR1 is LNHNV and CDR2 is YYDKDF (reference sequence). The CDR3 length is 17 residues. The DNA of the CDR3 is TGTGCCACCAGCAGGGCCCCTCCGCACAGGTTGAACACTGAAGCTTTCTTT. Protein product: CATSRAPPHRLNTEAFF. The full variable domain, rest sourced from reference TRBV15 and TRBJ1-1, is DAMVIQNPRYQVTQFGKPVTLSCSQTLNHNVMYWYQQKSSQAPKLLFHYYDKDFNNEADTPDNFQSRRPNTSFCFLDIRSPGLGDTAMYLCATSRAPPHRLNTEAFFGQGTRLTVV.

This clonotype has at least ten counts. The J gene is TRBJ2-5, the V gene TRBV7-9, with D possibly being TRBD1 (5 bases). Trimming shortened V by 6 bases and J by 0 bases, and 8 bases separated the two germline ends. This CDR3 contains 13 residues. Germline V lookup: CDR1 SEHNR, CDR2 FQNEAQ (reference sequence). The chain's CDR3 is CASSKGYQETQYF. In DNA form, the CDR3 reads TGTGCCAGCAGTAAGGGGTACCAAGAGACCCAGTACTTC.

The chain joins TRBV7-6 to TRBJ1-5; D possibly corresponds to TRBD1 (6 bases). V lost 6 bases to trimming and J lost 6 bases, with 18 bases between them. Looked up from germline, CDR1 is SGHVS and CDR2 is FNYEAQ. This CDR3 is built from 15 residues. CDR3 nucleotide sequence: TGTGCCAGCAGTAAATTCGCAGGGGAGGCTCAGCCCCAGCATTTT. This codes for CASSKFAGEAQPQHF.

This clonotype has more than one count but fewer than ten. This rearrangement joins TRBV6-1 to TRBJ1-3; D uncertain. V dropped 4 bases and J dropped 0 bases, with 13 bases sitting between them. The CDR3 covers 16 residues. Germline CDR1 and CDR2: MNHNS and SASEGT. CDR3 nucleotide sequence: TGTGCCAGCAGTGCCCGACCATACTTCTCTGGAAACACCATATATTTT. Encoded protein: CASSARPYFSGNTIYF.

The chain uses TRBV2 and TRBJ1-5; 7 bases line up with TRBD1. The CDR3 loop spans 15 amino acids. V dropped 4 bases and J dropped 3; count of bases not matched to a gene: 6. CDR1 is SNHLY and CDR2 is FYNNEI in the germline V gene. The CDR3 bases are TGTGCCAGCAGTGCTGACAGGGCCCTCAATCAGCCCCAGCATTTT. It specifies CASSADRALNQPQHF.

This clonotype has a count of ten or more. The chain carries TRBV7-6 and TRBJ2-3; 9 positions agree with TRBD2. Trimming took 3 bases from V and 4 from J; bases not matched to a gene: 2. Per germline, CDR1 SGHVS and CDR2 FNYEAQ. The CDR3 runs to 14 residues. DNA for the CDR3: TGTGCCAGCAGCTTGCTAGCGGGGCCAGATACGCAGTATTTT. It specifies CASSLLAGPDTQYF.

With regard to this clonotype: Possible read error: a much larger clone is one base away. The CDR3 is CVSSRNLNQPQHF. DNA for the CDR3: TGTGTCAGCAGCCGAAACCTCAATCAGCCCCAGCATTTT. The chain couples TRBV7-6 to TRBJ1-5; D gene uncertain. The CDR3 runs to 13 residues. Germline CDR1 SGHVS, CDR2 FNYEAQ.

The chain links TRBV2 to TRBJ2-1; 9 positions match TRBD2. This CDR3 has 13 amino acids. Trimming cost V 6 bases and J 6 bases; bases outside gene matches: 3. Germline assignment: CDR1 SNHLY and CDR2 FYNNEI. The CDR3: CASRASGANEQFF. CDR3 DNA sequence: TGTGCCAGCAGGGCTAGCGGGGCCAATGAGCAGTTCTTC.

This clonotype was picked up one time. The genes are TRBV6-6 and TRBJ1-6; maybe TRBD1 (6 bases). V was cut by 6 bases and J by 6 bases, with 18 bases left in between. From germline, CDR1 is MNHNY and CDR2 SVGAGI (reference sequence). The CDR3 runs 16 residues. The CDR3 spells CASSLGLQGPNSPLHF. Here the CDR3 DNA reads TGTGCCAGCAGCCTCGGTCTACAGGGACCTAATTCACCCCTCCACTTT.

DNA for the CDR3: TGCGCCAGCAGCCTGGTAAACAGGGGGCGTACTGAAGCTTTCTTT. It codes for CASSLVNRGRTEAFF. The rearrangement joins TRBV5-1 to TRBJ1-1; 9 nucleotides agree with TRBD1. The V and J ends lost 4 bases and 5 bases, in that order; junction bases with no gene match: 9. The CDR3 length is 15 residues. CDR1 and CDR2 from the germline V gene are SGHRS and YFSETQ.

This clonotype showed up just a few times. The rearrangement links TRBV5-4 to TRBJ2-3; D not resolved. The length of the CDR3 is 13 residues. Germline V CDR1 and CDR2: SGHNT, YYREEE (reference sequence). V lost 5 bases to trimming and J lost 3 bases, with 10 bases between them. The CDR3 spells CASRGAETDTQYF. CDR3 sequence (DNA): TGTGCCAGCAGGGGCGCCGAGACAGATACGCAGTATTTT.

A remark on this clonotype: A much bigger clone sits one base away, suggesting this may be a read error. CDR3 coding DNA: TGTACCAGCAGCTCTCCTCAGGGGGGGACTGAAGCTTTCTTT. It is translated as CTSSSPQGGTEAFF. The rearrangement links TRBV7-2 to TRBJ1-1; 7 positions agree with TRBD1. The CDR3 consists of 14 residues. Looked up from germline, CDR1 is SGHTA and CDR2 is FQGNSA. V shed 4 bases, J shed 5 bases, and the junction held 7 bases outside the gene matches.

This chain connects TRBV29-1 to TRBJ1-1; 11 bases line up with TRBD1. With V trimmed by 3 bases and J by 2 bases, 8 bases remained unmatched. CDR1 is SQVTM, CDR2 ANQGSEA, per germline. The CDR3 has 16 residues. The CDR3 sequence is CSVESSGTGGNTEAFF. The CDR3 bases are TGCAGCGTTGAGAGTTCCGGGACAGGGGGTAACACTGAAGCTTTCTTT.

The chain employs TRBV19 and TRBJ1-6; D gene ambiguous. The CDR3 sequence is 14 residues long. Germline CDR1 reads LNHDA; CDR2 reads SQIVND (reference sequence). The V end lost 3 bases, the J end lost 4 bases, and 7 bases lay between the germline ends. CDR3: CASSIGQYNSPLHF. The CDR3 bases are TGTGCCAGTAGTATTGGGCAGTATAATTCACCCCTCCACTTT.

This rearrangement joins TRBV12-3 or TRBV12-4 to TRBJ2-5, with D possibly TRBD1 on 6 matching bases. The length of the CDR3 is 15 residues. The V end lost 6 bases, the J end lost 5 bases, and 19 bases lay between the germline ends. The CDR3 loop is CASRESGTPLETQYF. CDR3 in DNA: TGTGCCAGCAGGGAATCCGGGACACCCCTCGAGACCCAGTACTTC.

The chain has TRBV7-9 and TRBJ1-2, with D tentatively TRBD1 (6 bases). The CDR3 length is 14 residues. Looked up from germline, CDR1 is SEHNR and CDR2 is FQNEAQ (reference sequence). Between the trimmed V and J ends, which lost 5 bases and 2 bases, there was a span of 12 bases. The CDR3 DNA reads TGTGCCAGCAGCACGTGGACAGAGAACTATGGCTACACCTTC. Protein sequence: CASSTWTENYGYTF.